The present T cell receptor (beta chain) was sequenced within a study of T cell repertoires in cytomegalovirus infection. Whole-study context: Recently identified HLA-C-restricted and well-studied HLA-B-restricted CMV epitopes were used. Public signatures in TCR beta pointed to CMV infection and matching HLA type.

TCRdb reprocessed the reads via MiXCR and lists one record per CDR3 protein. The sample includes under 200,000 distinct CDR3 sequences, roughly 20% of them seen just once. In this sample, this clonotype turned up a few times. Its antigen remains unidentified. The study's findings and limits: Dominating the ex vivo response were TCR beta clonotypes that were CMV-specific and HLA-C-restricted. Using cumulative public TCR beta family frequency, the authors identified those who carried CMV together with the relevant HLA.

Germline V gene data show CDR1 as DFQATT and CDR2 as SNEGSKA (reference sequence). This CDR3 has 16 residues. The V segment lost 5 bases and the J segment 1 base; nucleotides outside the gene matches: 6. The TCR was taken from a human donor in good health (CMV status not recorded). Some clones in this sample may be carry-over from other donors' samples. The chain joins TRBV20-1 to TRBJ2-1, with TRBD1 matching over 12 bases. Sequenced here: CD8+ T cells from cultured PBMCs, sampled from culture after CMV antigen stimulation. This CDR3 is CSADRGQGASYNEQFF. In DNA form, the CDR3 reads TGCAGTGCTGACCGGGGACAGGGGGCTTCCTACAATGAGCAGTTCTTC.